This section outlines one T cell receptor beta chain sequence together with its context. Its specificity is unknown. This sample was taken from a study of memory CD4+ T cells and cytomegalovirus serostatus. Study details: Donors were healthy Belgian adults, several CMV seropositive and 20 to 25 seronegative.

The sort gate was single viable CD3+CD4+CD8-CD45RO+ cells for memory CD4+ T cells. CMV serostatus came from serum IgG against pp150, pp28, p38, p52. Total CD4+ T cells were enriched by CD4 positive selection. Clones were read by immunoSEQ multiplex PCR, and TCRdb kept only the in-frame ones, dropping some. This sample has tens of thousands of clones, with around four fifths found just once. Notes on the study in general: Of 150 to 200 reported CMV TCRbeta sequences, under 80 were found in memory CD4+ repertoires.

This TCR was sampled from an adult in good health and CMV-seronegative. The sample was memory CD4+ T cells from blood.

CDR3 region: CASSLGTDRNSPLHF. CDR3 DNA sequence: TGCGCCAGCAGCTTAGGGACTGATCGGAATTCACCCCTCCACTTT. The J gene is TRBJ1-6, the V gene TRBV5-1, with D perhaps matching TRBD1 (5 bases). There are 15 residues in the CDR3. Per germline, CDR1 SGHRS and CDR2 YFSETQ. V lost 2 bases, J lost 7 bases, and 13 bases lay in between.